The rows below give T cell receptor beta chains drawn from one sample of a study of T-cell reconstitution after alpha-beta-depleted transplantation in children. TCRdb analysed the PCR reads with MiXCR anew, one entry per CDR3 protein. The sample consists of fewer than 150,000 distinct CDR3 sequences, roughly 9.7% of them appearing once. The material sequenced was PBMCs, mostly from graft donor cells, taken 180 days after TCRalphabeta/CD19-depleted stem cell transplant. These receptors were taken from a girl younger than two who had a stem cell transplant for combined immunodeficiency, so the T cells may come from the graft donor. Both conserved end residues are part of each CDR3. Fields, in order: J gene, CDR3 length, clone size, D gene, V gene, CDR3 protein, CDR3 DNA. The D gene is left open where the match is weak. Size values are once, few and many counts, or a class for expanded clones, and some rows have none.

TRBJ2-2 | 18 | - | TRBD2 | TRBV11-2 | CASSWTGLAGADTGELFF | TGTGCCAGCAGCTGGACGGGACTAGCGGGAGCCGACACCGGGGAGCTGTTTTTT
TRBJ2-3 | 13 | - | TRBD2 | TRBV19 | CASSSVTSGRQYF | TGTGCCAGTAGCTCCGTGACTAGCGGGAGGCAGTATTTT
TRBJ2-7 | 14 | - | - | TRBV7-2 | CASSLETGSYEQYF | TGTGCCAGCAGCTTAGAGACGGGCTCCTACGAGCAGTACTTC
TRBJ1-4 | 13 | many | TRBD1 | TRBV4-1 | CASSGTGNEKLFF | TGCGCCAGCTCCGGGACAGGGAATGAAAAACTGTTTTTT
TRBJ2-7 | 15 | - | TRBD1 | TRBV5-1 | CASCFLTGAPYEQYF | TGCGCCAGCTGCTTCTTGACAGGGGCCCCCTACGAGCAGTACTTC
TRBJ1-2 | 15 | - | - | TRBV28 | CASSLGYTGRGGYTF | TGTGCCAGCAGTTTAGGATATACAGGGAGGGGTGGCTACACCTTC
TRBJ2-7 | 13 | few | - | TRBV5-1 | CASSFSVTYEQYF | TGCGCCAGCAGCTTCTCAGTCACCTACGAGCAGTACTTC
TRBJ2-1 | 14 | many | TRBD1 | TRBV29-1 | CSARTGLIYNEQFF | TGCAGCGCCAGGACAGGGTTAATCTACAATGAGCAGTTCTTC
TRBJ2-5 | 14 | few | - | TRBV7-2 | CASSSSNSQETQYF | TGTGCCAGCAGCTCCTCGAACTCTCAAGAGACCCAGTACTTC
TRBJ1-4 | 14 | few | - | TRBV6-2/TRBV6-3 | CASSRQATNEKLFF | TGTGCCAGCAGCCGCCAAGCAACTAATGAAAAACTGTTTTTT
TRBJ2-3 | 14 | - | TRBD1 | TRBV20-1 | CSARGWTGVDTQYF | TGCAGTGCTAGAGGGTGGACAGGCGTGGATACGCAGTATTTT
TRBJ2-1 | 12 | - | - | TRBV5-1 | CASSFAFHEQFF | TGCGCCAGCAGCTTTGCTTTCCATGAGCAGTTCTTC
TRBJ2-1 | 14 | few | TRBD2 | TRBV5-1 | CASTGTSGYNEQFF | TGCGCCAGCACCGGGACTAGCGGGTACAATGAGCAGTTCTTC
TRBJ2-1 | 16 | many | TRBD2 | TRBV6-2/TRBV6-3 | CASTRAGTSAYNEQFF | TGTGCCAGCACCAGAGCAGGGACTAGCGCTTACAATGAGCAGTTCTTC
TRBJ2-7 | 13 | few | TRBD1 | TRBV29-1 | CSVTGTGSYEQYF | TGCAGCGTAACCGGGACAGGATCCTACGAGCAGTACTTC
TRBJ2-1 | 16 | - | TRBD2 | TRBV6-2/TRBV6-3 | CASSYIRLAGWNEQFF | TGTGCCAGCAGTTATATCAGACTAGCGGGATGGAATGAGCAGTTCTTC
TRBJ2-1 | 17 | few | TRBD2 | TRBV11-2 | CASSPSWGLAGFGEQFF | TGTGCCAGCAGCCCCTCCTGGGGGCTAGCGGGTTTTGGTGAGCAGTTCTTC
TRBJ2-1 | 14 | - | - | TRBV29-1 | CSVGSGKSYNEQFF | TGCAGCGTGGGAAGCGGAAAATCCTACAATGAGCAGTTCTTC
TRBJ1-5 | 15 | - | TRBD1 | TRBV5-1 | CASSSGTGDHQPQHF | TGCGCCAGCAGCTCCGGGACAGGGGACCATCAGCCCCAGCATTTT
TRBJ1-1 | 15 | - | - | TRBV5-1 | CASSLAPVRNTEAFF | TGCGCCAGCAGCTTGGCGCCAGTGAGGAACACTGAAGCTTTCTTT
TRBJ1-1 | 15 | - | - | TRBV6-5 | CASSYPRQVSTEAFF | TGTGCCAGCAGTTACCCCCGACAGGTCTCCACTGAAGCTTTCTTT
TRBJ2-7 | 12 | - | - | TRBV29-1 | CSAQGNAYEQYF | TGCAGCGCTCAGGGTAATGCCTACGAGCAGTACTTC
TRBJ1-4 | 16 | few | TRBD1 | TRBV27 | CASSSGQGTTNEKLFF | TGTGCCAGCAGTTCGGGACAGGGGACAACTAATGAAAAACTGTTTTTT
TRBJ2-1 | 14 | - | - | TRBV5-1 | CASSLGVLRDEQFF | TGCGCCAGCAGCTTGGGGGTACTGAGGGATGAGCAGTTCTTC
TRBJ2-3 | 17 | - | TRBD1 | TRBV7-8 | CASSLATGGFSTDTQYF | TGTGCCAGCAGCTTAGCAACAGGGGGTTTTAGCACAGATACGCAGTATTTT
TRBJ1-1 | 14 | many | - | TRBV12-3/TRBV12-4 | CASSLTGGGTEAFF | TGTGCCAGCAGTTTAACGGGGGGAGGCACTGAAGCTTTCTTT
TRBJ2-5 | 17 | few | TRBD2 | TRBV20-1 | CSAVGLAGGLPQETQYF | TGCAGTGCCGTTGGACTAGCGGGGGGCCTCCCTCAAGAGACCCAGTACTTC
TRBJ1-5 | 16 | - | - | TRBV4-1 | CASSQDGRQGNQPQHF | TGCGCCAGCAGCCAAGATGGGCGCCAGGGCAATCAGCCCCAGCATTTT
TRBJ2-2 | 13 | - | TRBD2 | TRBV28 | CASLRLAAGELFF | TGTGCCAGCCTTCGACTAGCCGCCGGGGAGCTGTTTTTT
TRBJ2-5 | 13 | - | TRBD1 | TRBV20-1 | CSARTGGAETQYF | TGCAGTGCGAGGACAGGGGGCGCCGAGACCCAGTACTTC
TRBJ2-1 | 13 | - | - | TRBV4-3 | CASSQAGLGTQFF | TGCGCCAGCAGCCAAGCAGGGCTAGGGACGCAGTTCTTC
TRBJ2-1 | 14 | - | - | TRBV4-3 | CASSQRGVRGEQFF | TGCGCCAGCAGCCAACGCGGGGTACGGGGTGAGCAGTTCTTC
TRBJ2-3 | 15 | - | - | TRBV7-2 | CASSLGGTLTDTQYF | TGTGCCAGCAGCTTGGGGGGCACATTGACAGATACGCAGTATTTT
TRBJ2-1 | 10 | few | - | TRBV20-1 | CSAESSEQFF | TGCAGTGCTGAAAGTAGTGAGCAGTTCTTC
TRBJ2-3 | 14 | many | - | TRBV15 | CATSRDPGTDTQYF | TGTGCCACCAGCAGAGATCCCGGGACAGATACGCAGTATTTT
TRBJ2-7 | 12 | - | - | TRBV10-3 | CAISELLDEQYF | TGTGCCATCAGTGAGTTACTTGACGAGCAGTACTTC
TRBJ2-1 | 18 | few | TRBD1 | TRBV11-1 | CASSLAPSTGDSYNEQFF | TGTGCCAGCAGCTTAGCGCCGTCGACAGGGGACTCCTACAATGAGCAGTTCTTC
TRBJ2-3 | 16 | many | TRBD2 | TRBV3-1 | CASSQHSGGSTDTQYF | TGTGCCAGCAGCCAACATAGCGGGGGGAGCACAGATACGCAGTATTTT
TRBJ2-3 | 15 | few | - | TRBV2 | CASSENHPRTDTQYF | TGTGCCAGCAGTGAAAACCACCCTAGGACAGATACGCAGTATTTT
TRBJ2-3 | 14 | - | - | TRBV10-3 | CAISLGLRRDTQYF | TGTGCCATCAGCCTCGGACTGCGGAGGGATACGCAGTATTTT
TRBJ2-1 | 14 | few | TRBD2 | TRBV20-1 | CSARGLAGINEQFF | TGCAGTGCTAGAGGACTAGCGGGGATCAATGAGCAGTTCTTC
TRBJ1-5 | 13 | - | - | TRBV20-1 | CSAWFRSNQPQHF | TGCAGTGCTTGGTTTAGGAGCAATCAGCCCCAGCATTTT
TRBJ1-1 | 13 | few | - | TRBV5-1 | CASSSRGATEAFF | TGCGCCAGCAGCTCCAGGGGCGCCACTGAAGCTTTCTTT
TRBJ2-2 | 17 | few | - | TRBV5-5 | CASSPPRVRGIVGELFF | TGTGCCAGCAGCCCCCCTCGAGTCAGGGGCATAGTCGGGGAGCTGTTTTTT
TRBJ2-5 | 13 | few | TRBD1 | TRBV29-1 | CSVWDRPQETQYF | TGCAGCGTTTGGGACAGGCCCCAAGAGACCCAGTACTTC
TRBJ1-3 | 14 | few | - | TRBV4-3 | CASSPGMAGNTIYF | TGCGCCAGCAGCCCGGGGATGGCTGGAAACACCATATATTTT
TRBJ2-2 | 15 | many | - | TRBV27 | CASSKLWGATGELFF | TGTGCCAGCAGTAAACTCTGGGGGGCCACCGGGGAGCTGTTTTTT
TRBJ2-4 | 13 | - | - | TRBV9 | CASSPYRVGIQYF | TGTGCCAGCAGCCCCTACAGGGTCGGCATTCAGTACTTC
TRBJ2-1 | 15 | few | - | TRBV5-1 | CASSLERPPSDEQFF | TGCGCCAGCAGCTTGGAGAGGCCCCCATCGGATGAGCAGTTCTTC
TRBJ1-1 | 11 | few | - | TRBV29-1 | CSVERGTVGRF | TGCAGCGTTGAAAGAGGGACGGTGGGCCGTTTT
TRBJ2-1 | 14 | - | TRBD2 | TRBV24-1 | CATSDAGGVNEQFF | TGTGCCACCAGTGACGCGGGGGGGGTCAATGAGCAGTTCTTC
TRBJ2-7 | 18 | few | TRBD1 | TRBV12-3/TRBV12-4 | CASSLWRITGGKFYEQYF | TGTGCCAGCAGTTTATGGCGGATCACAGGGGGGAAATTCTACGAGCAGTACTTC
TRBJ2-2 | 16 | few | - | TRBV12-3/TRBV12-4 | CASTYGGGGTTGELFF | TGTGCCAGCACCTACGGGGGAGGGGGGACGACCGGGGAGCTGTTTTTT
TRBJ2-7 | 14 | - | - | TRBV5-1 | CASSLEAGHYEQYF | TGCGCCAGCAGCTTGGAGGCAGGGCACTACGAGCAGTACTTC
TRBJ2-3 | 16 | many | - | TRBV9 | CASSVGQQEPTDTQYF | TGTGCCAGCAGCGTAGGGCAACAGGAGCCCACAGATACGCAGTATTTT
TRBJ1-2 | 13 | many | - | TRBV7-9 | CASSLVEGYGYTF | TGTGCCAGCAGCTTAGTCGAAGGATATGGCTACACCTTC